The 32 T cell receptor beta chains reported below all come from one sample, sequenced in a study of blood T cell repertoires in COVID-19. The repertoire was sequenced with immunoSEQ multiplex PCR; TCRdb's copy has only in-frame clones and lacks some. The data show fewer than 200,000 clones, over 75% seen once. The sample taken for sequencing was peripheral blood. Receptors originate from a man over 45 with acute or convalescent COVID-19.

V usage is TRBV7-9 and J usage is TRBJ2-7, with 11 bases matching TRBD1. The germline gives CDR1 SEHNR, CDR2 FQNEAQ (reference sequence). The CDR3 consists of 15 residues. The V segment lost 5 bases and the J segment 2 bases; nucleotides outside the gene matches: 5. The CDR3 protein is CASSPGTGGTYEQYF. The DNA for the CDR3 is TGTGCCAGCAGCCCCGGGACAGGGGGTACCTACGAGCAGTACTTC.

The chain combines TRBV30 with TRBJ2-7; possible D gene TRBD2, 7 bases. CDR1 is GTSNPN and CDR2 is SVGIG in the germline V gene (reference sequence). The ends were cut back, 0 bases at V and 7 bases at J, with 16 bases in the middle. The CDR3 loop spans 14 amino acids. The CDR3 DNA reads as TGTGCCTGGAGTGTCGGGGGGCTCACGGGTGAGCAGTACGTC. Its translation is CAWSVGGLTGEQYV.

This clone was counted a single time. The sample contains more than one DNA sequence encoding this CDR3. The J gene is TRBJ2-6, the V gene TRBV3-1 (or the pseudogene TRBV3-2), with TRBD1 as a possible D gene (6 bases). The ends were cut back, 2 bases at V and 4 bases at J, with 9 bases in the middle. Germline values: CDR1 LGHDT, CDR2 YNNKEL (reference sequence). This CDR3 contains 15 residues. The CDR3 is CASSQQGTGANVLTF. CDR3 bases: TGTGCCAGCAGCCAACAGGGGACCGGGGCCAACGTCCTGACTTTC.

V and J are TRBV28 and TRBJ1-1; possible D gene TRBD1, 6 bases. Germline V gives CDR1 MDHEN, CDR2 SYDVKM. The CDR3 has 17 residues. V was pared by 7 bases and J by 0 bases, with 21 bases between. CDR3 nucleotides: TGTGCCAGCACCCCATGGGGGGGCCAGCGGATGAACACTGAAGCTTTCTTT. Its protein product is CASTPWGGQRMNTEAFF.

The chain has TRBV13 and TRBJ2-2; 7 positions agree with TRBD1. The CDR3 is 14 residues long. Germline assignment: CDR1 PRHDT and CDR2 FYEKMQ (reference sequence). V dropped 4 bases and J dropped 3; count of bases not matched to a gene: 2. The DNA for the CDR3 is TGTGCCAGCAGCTACAGGGGCCACACCGGGGAGCTGTTTTTT. It is translated as CASSYRGHTGELFF.

The genes are TRBV25-1 and TRBJ1-3; D not resolved. The V gene lost 4 bases and the J gene lost 4 bases, with 8 bases spanning the gap. The germline gives CDR1 MGHDK, CDR2 SYGVNS. This CDR3 is built from 13 residues. As DNA, the CDR3 is TGTGCCAGCAGTGCATTGCAGGGAAACACCATATATTTT. Translated: CASSALQGNTIYF. Full variable domain (outside the CDR3, taken from reference TRBV25-1 and TRBJ1-3): EADIYQTPRYLVIGTGKKITLECSQTMGHDKMYWYQQDPGMELHLIHYSYGVNSTEKGDLSSESTVSRIRTEHFPLTLESARPSHTSQYLCASSALQGNTIYFGEGSWLTVV.

This sequence joins TRBV7-2 and TRBJ1-6, with D uncertain. Trimming left V 2 bases short and J 7 bases short, with 12 bases between. Germline V lookup: CDR1 SGHTA, CDR2 FQGNSA. The CDR3 consists of 15 residues. CDR3 in DNA: TGTGCCAGCAGCTTACGAGGCCTACTCAATTCACCCCTCCACTTT. Protein sequence: CASSLRGLLNSPLHF.

This chain connects TRBV6-6 to TRBJ2-7; 7 bases are shared with TRBD2. The CDR3 covers 13 residues. Trimming took 8 bases from V and 7 from J; bases not matched to a gene: 11. Germline CDR1 is MNHNY and CDR2 is SVGAGI (reference sequence). The CDR3 reads CASDWGGSTEQYF. The CDR3 DNA follows: TGTGCCAGCGATTGGGGGGGGAGTACAGAGCAGTACTTC.

The gene calls are TRBV6-2 or TRBV6-3 and TRBJ2-1; TRBD2 aligns across 8 bases. This CDR3 has 14 residues. Germline trimming cut 2 bases from V and 7 bases from J; bases unmatched to any gene: 4. Per the germline V gene, CDR1 is MNHEY and CDR2 is SVGEGT. CDR3 DNA sequence: TGTGCCAGCAGTTACGGACTAGCTGGTAATGAGCAGTTCTTC. Translating it yields CASSYGLAGNEQFF.

The chain carries TRBV2 and TRBJ1-4, with D perhaps matching TRBD1 (5 bases). Between the trimmed V and J ends, which lost 1 base and 7 bases, there was a span of 13 bases. The germline V gene has CDR1 SNHLY and CDR2 FYNNEI. The CDR3 sequence is 15 residues long. The CDR3, as DNA: TGTGCCAGCAGTGAAGTTCAGGGAGGGAGTGAAAAACTGTTTTTT. Protein sequence: CASSEVQGGSEKLFF.

The V gene is TRBV5-6, the J gene TRBJ1-4, with TRBD1 as a possible D gene (5 bases). CDR3 length equals 13 residues. Trimming pared 1 base from V and 7 bases from J, leaving 8 bases between. CDR1 and CDR2 (germline): SGHDT, YYEEEE. CDR3: CASSLWGPEKLFF. The CDR3 DNA is TGTGCCAGCAGCTTGTGGGGCCCTGAAAAACTGTTTTTT.

The chain has TRBV7-2 and TRBJ2-5; D gene uncertain. In germline, CDR1 is SGHTA, CDR2 FQGNSA. The CDR3 is made up of 14 amino acids. Deletions cut 1 base from V and 5 bases from J, with 11 bases between. DNA for the CDR3: TGTGCCAGCAGCTTAGGACGAGGCCGTGAGACCCAGTACTTC. Residues: CASSLGRGRETQYF.

The chain is built from TRBV27 and TRBJ2-1; TRBD2 aligns across 8 bases. The length of the CDR3 is 15 residues. V was clipped by 4 bases and J by 12 bases; unmatched bases: 14. Germline values: CDR1 MNHEY, CDR2 SMNVEV (reference sequence). The CDR3, as DNA: TGTGCCAGCAGTTCGCTCGGCGGGGGGAACTGGGGGCAGTTCTTC. Its protein is CASSSLGGGNWGQFF.

V is TRBV28 and J is TRBJ1-5; D might be TRBD1 (5 bases). The V end was cut by 3 bases, the J end by 1 base, with 13 bases between. This CDR3 is 16 amino acids long. CDR1 and CDR2 (germline): MDHEN, SYDVKM. The CDR3 sequence: CASSFFRVGSNQPQHF. CDR3 bases: TGTGCCAGCAGTTTTTTCAGGGTAGGGAGCAATCAGCCCCAGCATTTT.

J is TRBJ1-1 and V is TRBV18, with D perhaps TRBD1 (5 bases). Germline V gene lookup returns CDR1 KGHSH and CDR2 LQKENI. V lost 4 bases and J 1 base, leaving 7 bases between the germline ends. This CDR3 is 13 amino acids long. The CDR3 region is CASSLGQNTEAFF. CDR3 coding DNA: TGTGCCAGCTCACTCGGACAGAACACTGAAGCTTTCTTT.

This chain joins TRBV5-4 and TRBJ1-1, with TRBD1 identical over 7 bases. The CDR3 loop spans 15 amino acids. V lost 7 bases and J lost 4; bases outside the gene matches: 13. Germline loops: CDR1 SGHNT, CDR2 YYREEE (reference sequence). The CDR3 loop reads CASGASVQGLTEAFF. The CDR3, as DNA: TGTGCCAGCGGAGCATCGGTACAGGGGCTCACTGAAGCTTTCTTT.

This chain connects TRBV7-3 to TRBJ2-2, with TRBD2 matching over 16 bases. V shed 4 bases, J shed 7 bases, and the junction held 12 bases outside the gene matches. The CDR3 length is 19 residues. Germline CDR1 is SGHTA and CDR2 is FQGTGA. The CDR3 sequence: CASSSIPGLAGGPYGELFF. CDR3 nucleotide sequence: TGTGCCAGCAGCTCTATCCCGGGACTAGCGGGAGGGCCGTACGGGGAGCTGTTTTTT.

The V gene is TRBV27, the J gene TRBJ2-5, with 7 bases that match TRBD2. The CDR3 consists of 15 residues. CDR1 MNHEY and CDR2 SMNVEV come from the germline V gene (reference sequence). V lost 7 bases to trimming and J lost 3 bases; unmatched junction nucleotides: 11. CDR3: CASTEWGGEKETQYF. The CDR3 nucleotides are TGTGCCAGCACCGAATGGGGGGGGGAGAAAGAGACCCAGTACTTC.

This clone was observed a handful of times. The chain is built from TRBV9 and TRBJ2-5, with D possibly being TRBD2 (6 bases). The CDR3 is 14 residues long. Germline lookup yields CDR1 SGDLS and CDR2 YYNGEE. V lost 2 bases and J lost 5, with 13 bases in between. CDR3 region: CASSVIGSGETQYF. In DNA, the CDR3 is TGTGCCAGCAGCGTTATCGGGAGTGGGGAGACCCAGTACTTC.

The chain carries TRBV2 and TRBJ1-4, with D possibly TRBD1 on 6 matching bases. V was pared by 7 bases and J by 3 bases, with 12 bases between. The CDR3 totals 14 residues. CDR1 SNHLY and CDR2 FYNNEI come from the germline V gene. CDR3 residues: CASKRGGSNEKLFF. DNA of the CDR3: TGTGCCAGCAAGAGGGGGGGTTCTAATGAAAAACTGTTTTTT. Based on the CDR3 plus reference TRBV2 and TRBJ1-4, the full variable domain is EPEVTQTPSHQVTQMGQEVILRCVPISNHLYFYWYRQILGQKVEFLVSFYNNEISEKSEIFDDQFSVERPDGSNFTLKIRSTKLEDSAMYFCASKRGGSNEKLFFGSGTQLSVL.

The rearrangement joins TRBV2 to TRBJ1-6, with D uncertain. The V and J ends lost 0 bases and 7 bases respectively, with 10 bases between them. CDR1 SNHLY and CDR2 FYNNEI come from the germline V gene. This CDR3 is built from 15 residues. The CDR3 coding sequence is TGTGCCAGCAGTGAAGCGCGGGGTCGGAATTCACCCCTCCACTTT. It encodes CASSEARGRNSPLHF.

The gene calls are TRBV19 and TRBJ1-5, with a weak D call TRBD1 (6 bases). Germline-derived CDR1 and CDR2 are LNHDA and SQIVND (reference sequence). The V end was cut by 6 bases, the J end by 9 bases, with 18 bases between. This CDR3 region has 14 residues. CDR3 bases: TGTGCCAGTAGCCCCATGGGGGGGGGCCCGCCCCAGCATTTT. Protein product: CASSPMGGGPPQHF.

The chain recombines TRBV9 with TRBJ2-7, with TRBD1 identical over 9 bases. The J segment lost 7 bases and the V segment lost 3 bases, leaving 5 bases of the junction unmatched. The length of the CDR3 is 13 residues. Per the germline V gene, CDR1 is SGDLS and CDR2 is YYNGEE. CDR3 region: CASSGTGEREQYF. In nucleotides, the CDR3 is TGTGCCAGCAGCGGGACAGGGGAGAGGGAGCAGTACTTC.

The rearrangement joins TRBV5-1 to TRBJ1-3; 8 nucleotides agree with TRBD1. This CDR3 is 14 amino acids long. Unmatched junction bases numbered 4, after V lost 4 bases and J lost 4 bases. Germline values: CDR1 SGHRS, CDR2 YFSETQ. The CDR3 protein is CASSPGTGGNTIYF. CDR3 DNA: TGCGCCAGCAGCCCCGGGACAGGAGGAAACACCATATATTTT.

The chain uses TRBV2 and TRBJ2-5; D gene ambiguous. With 4 bases removed from V and 4 bases from J, the gap between germline ends came to 19 bases. CDR1 is SNHLY and CDR2 is FYNNEI in the germline V gene. This CDR3 is 16 amino acids long. CDR3 sequence reads: CASSGQSISLGETQYF. In nucleotides, the CDR3 is TGTGCCAGCAGTGGGCAGTCGATCAGCCTAGGAGAGACCCAGTACTTC.

The chain employs TRBV2 and TRBJ1-6; 12 bases line up with TRBD1. The CDR3 runs 15 residues. The J segment lost 7 bases and the V segment lost 6 bases, leaving 4 bases of the junction unmatched. CDR1 is SNHLY and CDR2 is FYNNEI in the germline V gene. CDR3 nucleotides: TGTGCCAGCAGGGGGACAGGGGGCTGGAATTCACCCCTCCACTTT. Its protein product is CASRGTGGWNSPLHF.

The V gene is TRBV3-1 (or the pseudogene TRBV3-2), the J gene TRBJ2-1, with D possibly being TRBD1 (6 bases). V was clipped by 0 bases and J by 4 bases, with 13 bases between them. The CDR3 spans 16 residues. CDR1 LGHDT and CDR2 YNNKEL come from the germline V gene (reference sequence). CDR3 sequence reads: CASSQDTQGLYNEQFF. The CDR3 region has the DNA TGTGCCAGCAGCCAAGATACCCAGGGGCTATACAATGAGCAGTTCTTC.

The gene calls are TRBV28 and TRBJ2-7; TRBD1 matches at 7 bases. J was trimmed by 3 bases and V by 5 bases; bases with no gene match: 4. Germline V CDR1 and CDR2: MDHEN, SYDVKM. The CDR3 covers 13 residues. CDR3 protein: CASSNNRGYEQYF. Here the CDR3 DNA reads TGTGCCAGCAGTAACAACAGGGGCTACGAGCAGTACTTC.

V and J are TRBV5-6 and TRBJ2-1; the D is unclear. The ends were cut back, 0 bases at V and 9 bases at J, with 7 bases in the middle. This CDR3 is 12 amino acids long. Germline assignment: CDR1 SGHDT and CDR2 YYEEEE. CDR3 loop: CASSLDQVEQFF. Here the CDR3 DNA reads TGTGCCAGCAGCTTGGATCAGGTTGAGCAGTTCTTC.

This chain uses TRBV6-5 with TRBJ1-3; 9 nucleotides line up with TRBD1. Looked up from germline, CDR1 is MNHEY and CDR2 is SVGAGI. V lost 7 bases, J lost 8 bases, and 12 bases stayed unmatched. The CDR3 sequence is 15 residues long. CDR3 sequence reads: CASNRGGQGSDTIYF. The CDR3 nucleotides read TGTGCCAGCAACAGGGGGGGACAGGGATCGGACACCATATATTTT.

V usage is TRBV28 and J usage is TRBJ1-4; D is undetermined. In germline, CDR1 is MDHEN, CDR2 SYDVKM. The V and J ends lost 3 bases and 5 bases respectively, with 13 bases between them. The CDR3 spans 15 residues. The CDR3 loop reads CASSLPSAGNEKLFF. The CDR3 DNA follows: TGTGCCAGCAGTTTGCCCTCAGCCGGGAATGAAAAACTGTTTTTT.

CDR3: CASSQTGGQGVYEQYF. Here the CDR3 DNA reads TGTGCCAGTAGTCAAACCGGCGGACAGGGGGTCTACGAGCAGTACTTC. The rearrangement joins TRBV19 to TRBJ2-7, with 10 bases lining up with TRBD1. The germline gives CDR1 LNHDA, CDR2 SQIVND (reference sequence). V was pared by 5 bases and J by 3 bases, with 10 bases of the junction left unmatched. The CDR3 totals 16 residues.